A single sample is the source of the 5 T cell receptor beta chains below, sequenced in a study of T cells in Graves' hyperthyroidism and ophthalmopathy. The source material, RNA transcripts, was used to amplify TCR beta CDR3 regions. A set of HTBI primers served as the primers for a first-round RT-PCR of the TCR CDR3. Via MiXCR, TCRdb re-called the multiplex PCR reads, giving one row per CDR3 protein. The data contain 400,000 to 500,000 distinct CDR3 sequences, around 15% of them singletons. Specimen: blood. These receptors were obtained from a woman between 18 and 29 years old with Graves' hyperthyroidism.

Many counts were recorded for this clonotype. This chain joins TRBV6-1 and TRBJ1-5; unclear D gene. The germline V gene encodes CDR1 MNHNS and CDR2 SASEGT. The ends were cut back, 4 bases at V and 1 base at J, with 11 bases in the middle. The length of the CDR3 is 15 residues. The CDR3 loop is CASSVEGGSNQPQHF. The CDR3 DNA is TGTGCCAGCAGTGTCGAGGGCGGGAGCAATCAGCCCCAGCATTTT.

Worth noting for this clonotype: A much larger clone is a single base away; this may be a read error. The chain uses TRBV11-1 and TRBJ2-1; 9 bases fit TRBD2. Germline V CDR1 and CDR2: SGHAT, FQDESV (reference sequence). This CDR3 contains 16 residues. CDR3 loop: CASSLFSGSNYNEQSF. The CDR3, as DNA: TGTGCCAGCAGCCTATTTAGCGGGAGTAACTACAATGAGCAGTCCTTC.

Many counts were recorded for this clonotype. The chain carries TRBV5-1 and TRBJ2-7; tentatively, D is TRBD2 (6 bases). The germline CDR1 and CDR2 sequences are SGHRS and YFSETQ. V was cut by 7 bases and J by 2 bases, with 13 bases left in between. CDR3 length: 13 residues. CDR3 protein: CASGEDNPYEQYF. CDR3 DNA sequence: TGCGCCAGCGGGGAGGACAATCCCTACGAGCAGTACTTC. Full variable domain (remainder filled in from reference TRBV5-1 and TRBJ2-7): KAGVTQTPRYLIKTRGQQVTLSCSPISGHRSVSWYQQTPGQGLQFLFEYFSETQRNKGNFPGRFSGRQFSNSRSEMNVSTLELGDSALYLCASGEDNPYEQYFGPGTRLTVT.

This clonotype has at least ten counts. The genes are TRBV5-1 and TRBJ2-1; 8 bases match TRBD2. The CDR3 length is 16 residues. Germline V gene lookup returns CDR1 SGHRS and CDR2 YFSETQ. J gave up 5 bases and V 1 base, and 8 bases lay outside the gene matches. As DNA, the CDR3 is TGCGCCAGCAGCTTGCCGTCTAGCGGGTACGACAATGAGCAGTTCTTC. It codes for CASSLPSSGYDNEQFF.

Only a few counts were recorded for this clonotype. V is TRBV12-5 and J is TRBJ2-7; D gene ambiguous. Deletions cut 5 bases from V and 1 base from J, with 9 bases between. The CDR3 totals 13 residues. Germline V CDR1 and CDR2: LGHNT, FRNRAP. The CDR3 DNA reads TGTGCTAGTGGTCCCACGTGGTCCTACGAGCAGTACTTC. This encodes CASGPTWSYEQYF.